This TCR beta chain was sequenced during a study of blood T cell repertoires in COVID-19. Study background: T cells, B-cell-depleted T cells, or PBMCs supplied cDNA or gDNA.

This CDR3 has 15 residues. Trimming left V 6 bases short and J 7 bases short, with 19 bases between. Germline values: CDR1 MDHEN, CDR2 SYDVKM. Clones were read by immunoSEQ multiplex PCR, and TCRdb kept only the in-frame ones, dropping some. The profile shows almost 50,000 clones, roughly two thirds of them singletons. The sequence was obtained from a woman in her seventies with acute or convalescent COVID-19. The chain couples TRBV28 to TRBJ1-5; D perhaps matches TRBD1 (5 bases). Input material: peripheral blood. The CDR3 is CASSPGGGRPQPQHF. DNA of the CDR3: TGTGCCAGCAGCCCCGGGGGGGGGAGGCCGCAGCCCCAGCATTTT.